The clone carrying this TCR beta chain came up a few times. The antigen is undetermined. The sample originates from a study of CD8 T cells in ankylosing spondylitis. The TCR beta libraries were generated through quantitative 5'-RACE incorporating molecular barcodes. TCRdb called the 5' RACE reads again in MiXCR, with one record for every CDR3 protein. The sample has 750,000 to 850,000 distinct CDR3 sequences, approximately 10% seen once. The study, taken as a whole, reports: Typical of ankylosing spondylitis blood, it appeared, was a TCR beta motif of fewer than 10 highly homologous variants.

The CDR3 covers 15 residues. Germline V lookup: CDR1 SGDLS, CDR2 YYNGEE. The V and J ends lost 4 bases and 2 bases, in that order; junction bases with no gene match: 7. The sequence was obtained from a male donor with ankylosing spondylitis. Sequencing input: blood, either unsorted or a sorted T cell fraction (not recorded which). The J gene is TRBJ2-3, the V gene TRBV9; 7 nucleotides line up with TRBD2. The CDR3 sequence: CASSFAGDYTDTQYF. The DNA for the CDR3 is TGTGCCAGCAGCTTTGCCGGGGACTACACAGATACGCAGTATTTT.